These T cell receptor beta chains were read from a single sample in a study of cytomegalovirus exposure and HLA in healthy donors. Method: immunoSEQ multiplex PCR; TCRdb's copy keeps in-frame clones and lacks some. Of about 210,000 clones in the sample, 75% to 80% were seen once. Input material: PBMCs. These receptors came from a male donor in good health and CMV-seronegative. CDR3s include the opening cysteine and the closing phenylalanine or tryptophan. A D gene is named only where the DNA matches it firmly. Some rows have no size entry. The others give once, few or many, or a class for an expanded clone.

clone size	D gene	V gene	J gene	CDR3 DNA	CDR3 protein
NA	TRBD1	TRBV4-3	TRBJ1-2	TGCGCCAGCAGCCAGTGGACAGGGGATGGCTACACCTTC	CASSQWTGDGYTF
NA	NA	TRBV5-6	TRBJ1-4	TGTGCCAGCAGCTTCAGGGGTTACCAAAAACTGTTTTTT	CASSFRGYQKLFF
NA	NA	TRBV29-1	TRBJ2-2	TGCAGCGTTAGGCTAGTAAACGCCGGGGAGCTGTTTTTT	CSVRLVNAGELFF
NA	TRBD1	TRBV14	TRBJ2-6	TGTGCCAGCAGCGAACCCGGGACAGGGGGCTCTGGGGCCAACGTCCTGACTTTC	CASSEPGTGGSGANVLTF
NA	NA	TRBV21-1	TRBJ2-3	TGTGCCAGCACCATCACAGATACGCAGTATTTT	CASTITDTQYF
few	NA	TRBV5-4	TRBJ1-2	TGTGCCAGCAGCACAGGACAGACTGAAACCTTC	CASSTGQTETF
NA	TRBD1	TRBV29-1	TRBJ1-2	TGCAGCGTTAATCAGGGGGAGTTCGGCTACACCTTC	CSVNQGEFGYTF
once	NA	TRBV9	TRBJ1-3	TGTGCCAGCAGCGTTGGTCGGACAATTGTAGGAAACACCATATATTTT	CASSVGRTIVGNTIYF
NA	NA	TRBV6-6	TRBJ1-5	TGTGCCAGCAGTTCCCACGGGTCCTATCAGCCCCAGCATTTT	CASSSHGSYQPQHF
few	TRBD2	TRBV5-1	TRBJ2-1	TGCGCCAGCAGCTTCCTTAGCGGGGGGTACAATGAGCAGTTCTTC	CASSFLSGGYNEQFF
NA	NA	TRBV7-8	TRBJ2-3	TGTGCCAGCAGCTTAGACACAGGGTTCACAGATACGCAGTATTTT	CASSLDTGFTDTQYF
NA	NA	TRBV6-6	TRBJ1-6	TGTGCCAGCAGTGCCTACCAGGGGTCCGGAGATTCACCCCTCCACTTT	CASSAYQGSGDSPLHF
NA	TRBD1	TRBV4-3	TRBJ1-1	TGCGCCAGCAGCCATCTTCAGGGGGTGGCCACTGAAGCTTTCTTT	CASSHLQGVATEAFF
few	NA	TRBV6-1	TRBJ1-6	TGTGCCAGCAGTGATCGGGGGGCGTCCTATAATTCACCCCTCCACTTT	CASSDRGASYNSPLHF
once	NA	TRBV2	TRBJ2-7	TGCGCCAGACGCGAGGAGGGCTACGAGCAGTACTTC	CARREEGYEQYF
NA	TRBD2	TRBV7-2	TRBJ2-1	TGTGCCAGCAGCTTAGGGAGTAAGACTAGCGGGCTCCGAAGGAATGAGCAGTTCTTC	CASSLGSKTSGLRRNEQFF
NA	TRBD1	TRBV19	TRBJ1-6	TGTGCCAGTAGTCCTGGGACAGATAATTCACCCCTCCACTTT	CASSPGTDNSPLHF
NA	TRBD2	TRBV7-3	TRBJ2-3	TGTGCCAGCAGCAGTAGCGGGAGGGCACCCGATACGCAGTATTTT	CASSSSGRAPDTQYF
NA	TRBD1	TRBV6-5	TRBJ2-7	TGTGCCAGCAGTTACGGGACAGGCTACGAGCAGTACTTC	CASSYGTGYEQYF
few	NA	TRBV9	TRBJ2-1	TGTGCCAGCGCAAGCGGAGGGAGCTCCTACAATGAGCAGTTCTTC	CASASGGSSYNEQFF
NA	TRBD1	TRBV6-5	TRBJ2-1	TGTGCCAGCGGCCGGGACAGGGGGTACAATGAGCAGTTCTTC	CASGRDRGYNEQFF
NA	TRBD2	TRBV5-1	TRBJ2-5	TGCGCCAGCAGCTTGTCCAGCGGGGTGGTGGAGACCCAGTACTTC	CASSLSSGVVETQYF
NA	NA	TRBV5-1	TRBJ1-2	TGCGCCAGCAGCTTTGAACACGCATATGGCTACACCTTC	CASSFEHAYGYTF
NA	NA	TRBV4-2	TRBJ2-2	TGTGCCAGCAGCCAAGGGCCACAGGGCGACGCCGGGGAGCTGTTTTTT	CASSQGPQGDAGELFF
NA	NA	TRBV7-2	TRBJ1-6	TGTGCCAGCAGCTGGCCTCGACAGGCGAGCTCCTATAATTCACCCCTCCACTTT	CASSWPRQASSYNSPLHF
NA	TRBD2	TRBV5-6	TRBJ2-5	TGTGCCAGCAGCCCTGGGACTAGCGGGACGGAGACCCAGTACTTC	CASSPGTSGTETQYF
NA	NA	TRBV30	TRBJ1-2	TGTGCCTGGAGTTCAGGGGCACCGGGAAGTTACGGTGGCTACACCTTC	CAWSSGAPGSYGGYTF
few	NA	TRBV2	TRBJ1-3	TGTGCCAGCAGTGCGGTTTGGGGAAACACCATATATTTT	CASSAVWGNTIYF
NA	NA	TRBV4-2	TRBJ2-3	TGTGCCAGCAGCCAAGATGGGGGGGGGCTTATCACAGATACGCAGTATTTT	CASSQDGGGLITDTQYF
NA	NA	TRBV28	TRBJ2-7	TGTGCCAGCAGTGATTCTGACGGACTCTCCTACGAGCAGTACTTC	CASSDSDGLSYEQYF
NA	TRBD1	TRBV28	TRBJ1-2	TGTGCCAGCAGAGAGAGACAGGGTAATGGCTACACCTTC	CASRERQGNGYTF
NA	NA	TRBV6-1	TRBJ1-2	TGTGCCAGCTTAGACAGGAACTATGGCTACACCTTC	CASLDRNYGYTF
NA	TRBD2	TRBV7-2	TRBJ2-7	TGTGCCAGCAGGTCGGGACTAGCGGGAGGGGCCGAGCAGTACTTC	CASRSGLAGGAEQYF
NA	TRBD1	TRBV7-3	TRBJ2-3	TGTGCCAGCAGCTCGACCAGGGGGTCTAGCACAGATACGCAGTATTTT	CASSSTRGSSTDTQYF
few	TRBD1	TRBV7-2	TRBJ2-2	TGTGCCAGCAGCGTCGGACAGGGGGCGAGTCCCGGGGAGCTGTTTTTT	CASSVGQGASPGELFF
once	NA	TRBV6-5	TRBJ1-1	TGTGCCAGCAGCGCAGGGGTTGACACTGAAGCTTTCTTT	CASSAGVDTEAFF
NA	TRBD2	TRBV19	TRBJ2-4	TGTGCCAGTAGTCTCCGACTAGCGGGGGGGTCGTTAGCCAAAAACATTCAGTACTTC	CASSLRLAGGSLAKNIQYF
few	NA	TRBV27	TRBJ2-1	TGTGCCAGCAGTTTACATCGACAAATAAGCTCCTACAATGAGCAGTTCTTC	CASSLHRQISSYNEQFF
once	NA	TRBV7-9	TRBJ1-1	TGTGCCAGCAGACAGAGTCCTGAAGCTTTCTTT	CASRQSPEAFF
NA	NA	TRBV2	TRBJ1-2	TGTGCCAGCAGTGAGGGGGCAAGGGCCTATGGCTACACCTTC	CASSEGARAYGYTF
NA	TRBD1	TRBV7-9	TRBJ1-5	TGTTCCAGCAGCTTCGGGGACAGGGGGCAGGGTCAGCCCCAGCATTTT	CSSSFGDRGQGQPQHF
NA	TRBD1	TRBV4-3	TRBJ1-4	TGCGCCAGCAGCCAGGGACAGATTGAAAAACTGTTTTTT	CASSQGQIEKLFF
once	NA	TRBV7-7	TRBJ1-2	TGTGTCAGCGTTCGGGATGGCTACACCTTC	CVSVRDGYTF
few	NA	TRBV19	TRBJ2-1	TGTGCCAGTAGTGGGGGACACGGTTACAATGAGCAGTTCTTC	CASSGGHGYNEQFF
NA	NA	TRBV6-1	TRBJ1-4	TGTGCCAGCAGAGTTGATCAGGGTACGGAAAAACTGTTTTTT	CASRVDQGTEKLFF
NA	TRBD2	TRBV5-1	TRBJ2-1	TGCGCCAGCAGCTTGCGGCGGGGGGGCTTCGATGAGCAGTTCTTC	CASSLRRGGFDEQFF
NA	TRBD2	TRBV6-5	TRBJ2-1	TGTGCCAGCAGCCGAGCGGGGGGGCAAGTCAATGAGCAGTTCTTC	CASSRAGGQVNEQFF
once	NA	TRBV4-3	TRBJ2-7	TGCGCCAGCAGCCAATACGGGTCCTACGAGCAGTACTTC	CASSQYGSYEQYF
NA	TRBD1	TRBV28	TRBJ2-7	TGTGCCAGCAGTTTATTCGGGACAGGGAACGAGCAGTACTTC	CASSLFGTGNEQYF
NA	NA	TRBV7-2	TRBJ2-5	TGTGCCAGCAGCACACTAGCCCAGGGGGAGCAGTACTTC	CASSTLAQGEQYF
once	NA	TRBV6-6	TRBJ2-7	TGTGCCAGCAGTTACTCGGCCAGGGTCTCCTACGAGCAGTACTTC	CASSYSARVSYEQYF
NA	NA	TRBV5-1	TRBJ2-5	TGCGCCAGCAGCGACAGCCAAGAGACCCAGTACTTC	CASSDSQETQYF
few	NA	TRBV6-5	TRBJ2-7	TGTGCCAGCAGTCTAGGAGTCAGCTCCTACGAGCAGTACTTC	CASSLGVSSYEQYF
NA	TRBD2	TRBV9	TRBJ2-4	TGTGCCAGCAGCGCCGTAGCGGGAGTCCAAAACATTCAGTACTTC	CASSAVAGVQNIQYF
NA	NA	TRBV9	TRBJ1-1	TGTGCCAGCAGCGTTTTCTCCGCGACAGTGAACACTGAAGCTTTCTTT	CASSVFSATVNTEAFF